This TCR beta chain was identified in a study of shared clonotypes between healthy human individuals. The study's findings and limits: The sole specimen, blood, was sampled, and tissue repertoires likely differ. It was observed that around 5% of naive CD4 clonotypes were shared across a few donors.

The V and J ends lost 6 bases and 8 bases, in that order; junction bases with no gene match: 8. This CDR3 region has 13 residues. Per germline, CDR1 SQVTM and CDR2 ANQGSEA. Replicate PCRs from sorted subsets contained around 200 ng DNA, which is around 30,000 T cell genomes. The data were produced by immunoSEQ multiplex PCR, yet TCRdb's version contains in-frame clones alone and is incomplete. The sample consists of fewer than 2.5 million clones, approximately 94% of them appearing once. Notes on this clone: The antigen is unknown.

The specimen was naive CD4+ T cells from PBMCs. Stated subset: CD45RA+ positively selected. The origin of this receptor is a man aged 18 to 30 in good health. Some clones in this sample may be carry-over from other donors' samples. This sequence joins TRBV29-1 and TRBJ2-1, with TRBD1 identical over 9 bases. The CDR3: CSVLGTGLDEQFF. The CDR3, as DNA: TGCAGCGTCCTAGGGACAGGGTTGGATGAGCAGTTCTTC.